The source of this T cell receptor (beta chain) is a study of blood T cell repertoires in COVID-19. Study summary: Samples came from the United States, Italy and Spain, spanning acute and convalescent COVID-19. PBMCs, B-cell-depleted T cells, or T cells were the source of the cDNA or gDNA that made up the material.

In the study's own analysis: Estimated nucleated cell counts came from reference gene primer amplification. Profiled with immunoSEQ multiplex PCR; TCRdb holds only in-frame clones, not every one. V and J calls and clone size are those listed in that table; D and trimming were worked out from the DNA. Here the sample spans hundreds of thousands of clones, around 87% being singletons. This clone was recorded once. The CDR3 has 14 amino acids. The V end was cut by 2 bases, the J end by 2 bases, with 8 bases between. Germline CDR1 is SGHRS and CDR2 is YFSETQ. This clonotype was obtained from an older man with acute or convalescent COVID-19. The chain is built from TRBV5-1 and TRBJ2-1, with D possibly TRBD2 on 5 matching bases. Input material: peripheral blood. The CDR3 DNA reads as TGCGCCAGCAGCTTCGAGGGAACCTACAATGAGCAGTTCTTC. It encodes CASSFEGTYNEQFF.